This T cell receptor beta chain was recorded in a study of cytomegalovirus exposure and HLA in healthy donors. Across the study: The 100 million to 140 million unique TCR beta sequences, from roughly 170 million T cells, were found by an earlier analysis. Overall study results and limits: A later analysis found that most CMV-associated TCR beta chains appeared HLA-restricted. In presence/absence analyses, roughly uniform sequencing depth across donors was assumed. Clonal expansion was found to be greater in HLA-associated TCR beta chains than in equally common others in a later analysis.

Germline V CDR1 and CDR2: SGHTA, FQGNSA. Trimming at V came to 3 bases and at J to 3 bases, leaving 5 bases not matched to a gene. The CDR3 consists of 15 residues. In the case of this clone: Its specificity is not known.

Primers: 60 Vbeta forward and 13 Jbeta reverse. The table came from immunoSEQ multiplex PCR; TCRdb's copy has only in-frame clones and leaves some out. The sample includes some 130,000 clones, approximately 78% seen only once; the top ten take about 3.1%. V is TRBV7-2 and J is TRBJ1-2; TRBD1 agrees at 9 bases. Input material: PBMCs. This TCR was sampled from a human donor in good health. CDR3 loop: CASSFRQGDYYGYTF. CDR3 in DNA: TGTGCCAGCAGCTTCAGACAGGGGGATTACTATGGCTACACCTTC.